This TCR beta chain was recorded in a study of cytomegalovirus exposure and HLA in healthy donors. As for the study in general: Earlier findings included 100 million to 130 million unique TCR beta sequences obtained from 180 million or so T cells. Overall study findings and caveats: Researchers counted over 150 TCR beta chains as cytomegalovirus-associated.

The PCR had 60 Vbeta and 13 Jbeta primers. The repertoire was sequenced with immunoSEQ multiplex PCR; TCRdb's copy has only in-frame clones and lacks some. The data contain roughly 150,000 clones, about 75% of them singletons. Note on this clone: The antigen remains undetermined. Compared with germline, one end of the junction differs, possibly owing to a read error.

The sample comprised PBMCs. This receptor was obtained from a man aged 18 to 35 in good health and CMV-seropositive.

Here the CDR3 DNA reads TGTTCCAGCAGCTCAAATGAGCGGACAGGGAGGAACACTGAAGCTTTCTTT. It codes for CSSSSNERTGRNTEAFF. This chain connects TRBV7-9 to TRBJ1-1, with 8 bases that match TRBD1. The CDR3 runs 17 residues. CDR1 SEHNR and CDR2 FQNEAQ come from the germline V gene (reference sequence).